This TCR beta chain was sequenced in a study of shared clonotypes between healthy human individuals. Study-level results: Some clonotypes were shared by all four sorted-subset donors, while others were not shared. The non-shared ones had lower generation probabilities than the shared ones.

Naive CD8 cells, CD45RO-negative and positively selected for CCR7, excluded terminally differentiated effector memory CD45RA+ cells. The CDR3 sequence is 16 residues long. Germline CDR1 and CDR2: MNHEY and SMNVEV (reference sequence). V lost 5 bases and J lost 4; bases outside the gene matches: 11. A remark on this clone: What it binds is not known.

Generated by immunoSEQ multiplex PCR, the TCRdb table keeps only in-frame clones and is missing some. The sample consists of millions of clones, about 95% of them appearing once. V usage is TRBV27 and J usage is TRBJ1-5; 7 positions match TRBD1. This clonotype originated in a man aged 18 to 35 in good health. The sequencing sample was made of naive CD8+ T cells sorted from blood. CDR3 loop: CASSPLTGDWNQPQHF. The DNA of the CDR3 is TGTGCCAGCAGTCCATTAACAGGGGACTGGAATCAGCCCCAGCATTTT.